These 9 T cell receptor beta chains were all obtained from the same sample, sequenced in a study of T-cell reconstitution after alpha-beta-depleted transplantation in children. It was with unique molecular identifiers that the TCRbeta library was prepared. From the PCR reads, TCRdb called clonotypes with MiXCR, one entry per CDR3 protein. The profile shows around 440,000 distinct CDR3 sequences, approximately 10% of them singletons. The starting material was PBMCs, obtained before TCRalphabeta/CD19-depleted stem cell transplant. The origin of the receptors is a child aged 2 to 15 with inherited bone marrow failure, due to receive a stem cell transplant.

This clonotype was counted ten times or more. This chain links TRBV7-9 with TRBJ2-1; 8 bases are shared with TRBD2. The V and J ends lost 5 bases and 1 base, in that order; junction bases with no gene match: 7. Germline V CDR1 and CDR2: SEHNR, FQNEAQ (reference sequence). CDR3 length: 16 residues. This CDR3 is CASSPDSGASYNEQFF. CDR3 nucleotides: TGTGCCAGCAGCCCGGATAGCGGGGCTTCCTACAATGAGCAGTTCTTC.

The chain couples TRBV6-4 to TRBJ2-1; 9 nucleotides align to TRBD1. There are 15 residues in the CDR3. Unmatched junction bases numbered 11, after V lost 6 bases and J lost 8 bases. From germline, CDR1 is MRHNA and CDR2 SNTAGT. The CDR3 DNA sequence: TGTGCCAGCAGCGGGGACACAGGGGGCGGGTATGAGCAGTTCTTC. Amino acid sequence: CASSGDTGGGYEQFF.

This clonotype occurred many times. CDR3 sequence: CASSPGLGDYEQYF. The CDR3 nucleotides are TGTGCCAGCAGCCCCGGACTAGGGGACTACGAGCAGTACTTC. The chain combines TRBV7-2 with TRBJ2-7; TRBD2 matches 7 bases. The germline gives CDR1 SGHTA, CDR2 FQGNSA. The CDR3 sequence is 14 residues long. J was trimmed by 3 bases and V by 5 bases; bases with no gene match: 7.

The chain has TRBV23-1 and TRBJ2-1; 12 nucleotides align to TRBD2. TRBV23-1 is designated an ORF whose function remains uncertain. The CDR3 length is 16 residues. Losses at the gene ends were 0 bases for V and 8 bases for J; bases not matched to a gene: 5. In DNA, the CDR3 is TGCGCCAGCAGTCAATCGTCTAGCGGGAGGGGAGATGAGCAGTTCTTC. Amino acid sequence: CASSQSSSGRGDEQFF.

This clonotype occurred many times. The rearrangement joins TRBV7-9 to TRBJ2-7, with unresolved D. V gave up 5 bases and J gave up 4 bases, with 21 bases separating them. Germline loops: CDR1 SEHNR, CDR2 FQNEAQ (reference sequence). The CDR3 covers 16 residues. For the CDR3, the DNA is TGTGCCAGCAGCCCCCTGTTGGTTTCGGTTTTTTACGAGCAGTACTTC. Protein product: CASSPLLVSVFYEQYF.

The rearrangement joins TRBV7-2 to TRBJ2-7, with D unresolved. The CDR3 sequence is 13 residues long. The germline V gene has CDR1 SGHTA and CDR2 FQGNSA. Trimming cost V 5 bases and J 0 bases, with 8 bases left between them. The DNA for the CDR3 is TGTGCCAGCAGCCTACCTAACTCCTACGAGCAGTACTTC. Translated: CASSLPNSYEQYF.

This clonotype was seen repeatedly, ten times or more. V and J are TRBV6-5 and TRBJ1-2, with TRBD1 matching 10 bases. This CDR3 contains 11 residues. Germline-derived CDR1 and CDR2 are MNHEY and SVGAGI. V trimming: 6 bases; J trimming: 12 bases; junction bases outside the gene matches: 4. The CDR3 DNA sequence: TGTGCCAGCAGGGGACAGGGGCAGAACACCTTC. It translates to CASRGQGQNTF.

The chain is built from TRBV19 and TRBJ2-1; 8 positions agree with TRBD2. V gave up 3 bases and J gave up 3 bases; unmatched junction bases: 4. The CDR3 is made up of 15 amino acids. Germline CDR1 reads LNHDA; CDR2 reads SQIVND (reference sequence). CDR3 in DNA: TGTGCCAGTAGTATCTCGGGAGGGCTCTACAATGAGCAGTTCTTC. It encodes CASSISGGLYNEQFF.

This clonotype was seen only a few times. This chain uses TRBV7-2 with TRBJ1-1; the D is unclear. Per the germline V gene, CDR1 is SGHTA and CDR2 is FQGNSA. V dropped 5 bases and J dropped 8 bases, with 9 bases sitting between them. The CDR3 runs to 11 residues. DNA for the CDR3: TGTGCCAGCAGCCCATTTGAGGAAGCTTTCTTT. The encoded protein is CASSPFEEAFF.